This T cell receptor (beta chain) derives from a study of vaccination effects on CD4 cells after COVID-19. In regard to this clone: Its specificity is not known.

Antigen-specific CD4+ T cells were first expanded with viral peptide pools by the ViraFEST assay and only then sequenced. Isolating CD4+ T cells followed approximately nine days of culture. Two-dose vaccination with either BNT162b2 or mRNA-1273 was given to the participants. Germline V gene data show CDR1 as SGHRS and CDR2 as YFSETQ. V shed 1 base and J shed 4 bases, with 12 bases lying between them. The CDR3 is 15 residues long. This table comes from immunoSEQ multiplex PCR, and its TCRdb copy is limited to in-frame clones, with some not included. The sample consists of around 60,000 clones, 55% to 85% of them appearing once.

The sequence came from a human donor who received a COVID-19 vaccine. The specimen was CD4+ T cells from PBMCs cultured with HCoV-229E spike peptides, collected after COVID-19 vaccination. The rearrangement joins TRBV5-1 to TRBJ2-1; a weak D match, TRBD2 (6 bases). CDR3 bases: TGCGCCAGCAGCTTGCCTGGCGGGGTGTACAATGAGCAGTTCTTC. It is translated as CASSLPGGVYNEQFF.